The sequence of this T cell receptor beta chain was determined in a study of blood T cell repertoires in COVID-19. CDR1 and CDR2 (germline): SGDLS, YYNGEE. Trimming cost V 2 bases and J 2 bases; bases outside gene matches: 11. The CDR3 length is 18 residues. Per the authors' pipeline: Counts of nucleated cells, estimated from reference gene primer amplification, were obtained. Method: immunoSEQ multiplex PCR; TCRdb's copy keeps in-frame clones and lacks some. D and trimming come from the DNA, and the V and J calls and clone size come from that table. Of 400,000 or so clones in the sample, more than 75% were seen once. The sample holds one count of this clone.

The receptor's source is a human donor in a cohort sampled during active COVID-19. The J gene is TRBJ1-3, the V gene TRBV9, with 9 nucleotides matching TRBD1. The sequencing sample was made of peripheral blood. DNA for the CDR3: TGTGCCAGCAGCGTGGAGGCCACGGGACAGGGTCCTGGAAACACCATATATTTT. Translation: CASSVEATGQGPGNTIYF.